This T cell receptor beta chain was identified in a study of blood T cell repertoires in COVID-19. Overall study context: The origin of the acute and convalescent COVID-19 samples was the United States, Italy and Spain. PBMCs, B-cell-depleted T cells, or T cells were the source of the cDNA or gDNA that made up the material.

As handled by the study authors: It was from reference gene primer amplification that nucleated cell counts were estimated. Libraries were prepared by immunoSEQ multiplex PCR; TCRdb keeps only in-frame clonotypes and omits some of them. The V and J calls and the clone size are those of that table, but D and trimming were determined from the DNA. This repertoire shows some 150,000 clones, 80% to 85% found once; its top ten account for roughly 2.6%. This CDR3 has 13 amino acids. Looked up from germline, CDR1 is MDHEN and CDR2 is SYDVKM. Trimming shortened V by 8 bases and J by 11 bases, and 21 bases separated the two germline ends.

The specimen sequenced was peripheral blood. The gene calls are TRBV28 and TRBJ1-2, with TRBD1 as a possible D gene (5 bases). The sequence came from a human donor with acute or convalescent COVID-19. The donor label of this sample is uncertain. The DNA for the CDR3 is TGTGCCAGCGTGGGGGGGACCTACACTAGGTACACCTTC. Its translation is CASVGGTYTRYTF.